One and the same sample provided the 28 T cell receptor beta chains below, sequenced in a study of beta chain features in type 1 diabetes. General observations from the study: TCRB CDR3 length was moderately but significantly reduced in all four CD4+ subsets of Type 1 diabetes patients.

No antigen has been identified for these receptors. The whole isolated RNA underwent reverse transcription, so sequencing captured expressed TCRB transcripts. Profiling relied on immunoSEQ multiplex PCR, and the TCRdb table lists in-frame clones only, not all of them. Among under 150,000 clones listed, 9% were seen once. The sequenced material came from central memory CD4+ T cells from blood. These receptor sequences come from a man in his thirties or forties with type 1 diabetes.

This chain links TRBV4-3 with TRBJ2-2, with a tentative D call TRBD1 (6 bases). Trimming removed 6 bases at V and 9 bases at J, with 17 bases between. The germline V gene encodes CDR1 LGHNA and CDR2 YSLEER. The CDR3 has 14 residues. CDR3 sequence (DNA): TGCGCCAGCAGTTTGGACAGCTTTAGCCGGGAGCTGTTTTTT. Protein: CASSLDSFSRELFF.

The chain combines TRBV9 with TRBJ1-2; perhaps TRBD1 as D (5 bases). The germline V gene has CDR1 SGDLS and CDR2 YYNGEE. Trimming took off 0 bases at V and 7 bases at J, with 16 bases between the two ends. The CDR3 spans 15 residues. The CDR3 DNA reads TGTGCCAGCAGCGTAGTTCCAGGGTGGGGTCCTGGCTACACCTTC. Encoded protein: CASSVVPGWGPGYTF.

This clone was observed a handful of times. This chain connects TRBV5-1 to TRBJ1-4; D is unresolved. CDR1 is SGHRS, CDR2 YFSETQ, per germline. There are 15 residues in the CDR3. The ends were cut back, 0 bases at V and 5 bases at J, with 11 bases in the middle. The CDR3 region has the DNA TGCGCCAGCAGCTTGGAGCCAGGCCGGAATGAAAAACTGTTTTTT. This codes for CASSLEPGRNEKLFF. Filled out from reference TRBV5-1 and TRBJ1-4, the complete variable domain reads KAGVTQTPRYLIKTRGQQVTLSCSPISGHRSVSWYQQTPGQGLQFLFEYFSETQRNKGNFPGRFSGRQFSNSRSEMNVSTLELGDSALYLCASSLEPGRNEKLFFGSGTQLSVL.

CDR3 sequence reads: CASSYSGQSGETQYF. In DNA, the CDR3 is TGTGCCAGCAGTTATTCCGGACAGTCGGGGGAGACCCAGTACTTC. This chain joins TRBV28 and TRBJ2-5; maybe TRBD1 (6 bases). Per the germline V gene, CDR1 is MDHEN and CDR2 is SYDVKM. V lost 4 bases and J lost 5, with 17 bases in between. The CDR3 totals 15 residues. Supplemented by reference TRBV28 and TRBJ2-5, the full variable domain reads DVKVTQSSRYLVKRTGEKVFLECVQDMDHENMFWYRQDPGLGLRLIYFSYDVKMKEKGDIPEGYSVSREKKERFSLILESASTNQTSMYLCASSYSGQSGETQYFGPGTRLLVL.

The chain has TRBV28 and TRBJ2-6; 7 bases are shared with TRBD1. J gave up 2 bases and V 7 bases, and 5 bases lay outside the gene matches. This CDR3 has 15 amino acids. Germline V gene sequence: CDR1 MDHEN, CDR2 SYDVKM. As DNA, the CDR3 is TGTGCCAGCACCGGGACAGCCGCTGGGGCCAACGTCCTGACTTTC. It translates to CASTGTAAGANVLTF.

This clone occurred a few times. This rearrangement joins TRBV9 to TRBJ1-1; D is ambiguous. The length of the CDR3 is 15 residues. The germline gives CDR1 SGDLS, CDR2 YYNGEE. V lost 1 base and J 1 base, leaving 11 bases between the germline ends. The CDR3 DNA reads TGTGCCAGCAGCGTATGGGCGTTTGGGAACACTGAAGCTTTCTTT. As protein: CASSVWAFGNTEAFF.

This clone is medium-sized (0.01 to 0.1%). The chain has TRBV7-2 and TRBJ1-2; possibly TRBD1 for D (5 bases). V lost 5 bases and J lost 6, with 16 bases in between. Germline V gene lookup returns CDR1 SGHTA and CDR2 FQGNSA. There are 14 residues in the CDR3. CDR3 loop: CASSPTAGGNGYTF. The CDR3 coding sequence is TGTGCCAGCAGCCCCACGGCGGGGGGAAATGGCTACACCTTC.

Notes on this clone: The same CDR3 is also encoded by other DNA sequences in this sample. This chain uses TRBV7-8 with TRBJ2-7, with 7 positions matching TRBD1. CDR3 length equals 14 residues. CDR1 is SGHVS and CDR2 is FQNEAQ in the germline V gene. Unmatched junction bases numbered 6, after V lost 5 bases and J lost 2 bases. CDR3 DNA sequence: TGTGCCAGCAGCCCTCGACAGGGCCCCTACGAGCAGTACTTC. Translated, it gives CASSPRQGPYEQYF.

This chain links TRBV5-6 with TRBJ1-1, with 8 bases lining up with TRBD1. The germline CDR1 and CDR2 sequences are SGHDT and YYEEEE. This CDR3 contains 15 residues. V dropped 4 bases and J dropped 4; count of bases not matched to a gene: 9. This CDR3 is CASSASQGGGTEAFF. The CDR3 DNA reads TGTGCCAGCAGCGCGTCACAGGGGGGCGGCACTGAAGCTTTCTTT.

Only a few counts were recorded for this clone. This chain joins TRBV2 and TRBJ1-6; 7 positions match TRBD1. CDR1 is SNHLY, CDR2 FYNNEI, per germline. V trimming: 0 bases; J trimming: 10 bases; junction bases outside the gene matches: 3. The CDR3 runs 14 residues. The CDR3 sequence is CASSEATGESPLHF. The CDR3 DNA is TGTGCCAGCAGTGAAGCAACAGGGGAATCACCCCTCCACTTT.

This clone was seen a few times. This chain uses TRBV7-9 with TRBJ2-3; a possible D gene is TRBD2 (6 bases). Between the trimmed V and J ends, which lost 1 base and 0 bases, there was a span of 11 bases. CDR3 size: 16 residues. Per germline, CDR1 SEHNR and CDR2 FQNEAQ (reference sequence). In nucleotides, the CDR3 is TGTGCCAGCAGCTTAGGGACTACCACCAGCACAGATACGCAGTATTTT. Its protein is CASSLGTTTSTDTQYF.

This clone was counted between two and nine times. The chain links TRBV19 to TRBJ2-3; D is ambiguous. CDR3 length equals 13 residues. Looked up from germline, CDR1 is LNHDA and CDR2 is SQIVND (reference sequence). V was pared by 2 bases and J by 4 bases, with 7 bases between. The chain's CDR3 is CASSIREADTQYF. The CDR3 coding sequence is TGTGCCAGTAGTATACGAGAAGCAGATACGCAGTATTTT.

The chain recombines TRBV29-1 with TRBJ2-3; TRBD2 aligns across 12 bases. In germline, CDR1 is SQVTM, CDR2 ANQGSEA. With V trimmed by 4 bases and J by 5 bases, 10 bases remained unmatched. CDR3 size: 16 residues. CDR3 region: CSVVGLAGGAGDTQYF. CDR3 sequence (DNA): TGCAGCGTTGTCGGTCTAGCGGGGGGGGCCGGAGATACGCAGTATTTT.

This sequence joins TRBV5-4 and TRBJ2-3; 10 bases are a match to TRBD2. Germline V gene data show CDR1 as SGHNT and CDR2 as YYREEE (reference sequence). Trimming removed 4 bases from V and 6 bases from J; junction bases left unmatched: 11. The CDR3 length is 16 residues. CDR3 in DNA: TGTGCCAGCAGCAGAGCGACTAGCGGGCAGAGGGATACGCAGTATTTT. It specifies CASSRATSGQRDTQYF.

The chain is built from TRBV7-9 and TRBJ2-7; 8 positions agree with TRBD1. The J call is in doubt because the DNA end fits TRBJ2-5 better. Germline lookup yields CDR1 SEHNR and CDR2 FQNEAQ (reference sequence). The CDR3 has 16 residues. The CDR3 loop is CASSLQGAWVGETQYF. CDR3 nucleotides: TGTGCCAGCAGCTTACAGGGGGCGTGGGTAGGAGAGACCCAGTACTTC.

The J gene is TRBJ2-4, the V gene TRBV2; maybe TRBD1 (5 bases). Trimming shortened V by 6 bases and J by 6 bases, and 9 bases separated the two germline ends. Germline values: CDR1 SNHLY, CDR2 FYNNEI. The CDR3 covers 12 residues. The CDR3 protein is CASRETANIQYF. The CDR3, as DNA: TGTGCCAGCAGGGAGACAGCAAACATTCAGTACTTC. The full variable domain, completed using reference TRBV2 and TRBJ2-4, is EPEVTQTPSHQVTQMGQEVILRCVPISNHLYFYWYRQILGQKVEFLVSFYNNEISEKSEIFDDQFSVERPDGSNFTLKIRSTKLEDSAMYFCASRETANIQYFGAGTRLSVL.

This clone turned up a few times. This chain uses TRBV2 with TRBJ2-5, with D perhaps TRBD2 (5 bases). V was pared by 11 bases and J by 2 bases, with 18 bases between. Germline assignment: CDR1 SNHLY and CDR2 FYNNEI. This CDR3 has 14 amino acids. The CDR3 sequence is CASFARTPQETQYF. CDR3 sequence (DNA): TGTGCCTCGTTCGCGCGGACTCCGCAAGAGACCCAGTACTTC.

This clone was counted only a few times. V is TRBV11-2 and J is TRBJ1-5, with D uncertain. Trimming took 5 bases from V and 4 from J, leaving 15 bases between them. Germline loops: CDR1 SGHAT, CDR2 FQNNGV. The CDR3 loop spans 15 amino acids. The CDR3 coding sequence is TGTGCCAGCAGCCCCACGGCGAGGCGAAATCAGCCCCAGCATTTT. Translating it yields CASSPTARRNQPQHF.

This clone was picked up a small number of times. V and J are TRBV7-2 and TRBJ2-5; 9 bases line up with TRBD2. Looked up from germline, CDR1 is SGHTA and CDR2 is FQGNSA. CDR3 length: 15 amino acids. V trimming: 6 bases; J trimming: 0 bases; junction bases outside the gene matches: 5. The chain's CDR3 is CASSYQRGDQETQYF. The CDR3 bases are TGTGCCAGCAGTTATCAGCGGGGGGACCAAGAGACCCAGTACTTC.

This clone was counted only a few times. The chain uses TRBV15 and TRBJ1-5; the D is unclear. Trimming shortened V by 8 bases and J by 0 bases, and 11 bases separated the two germline ends. This CDR3 spans 14 amino acids. Germline CDR1 is LNHNV and CDR2 is YYDKDF (reference sequence). The CDR3 sequence is CATPSLNSNQPQHF. The CDR3 region has the DNA TGTGCCACCCCTAGCCTGAATAGCAATCAGCCCCAGCATTTT. The full variable domain, completed using reference TRBV15 and TRBJ1-5, is DAMVIQNPRYQVTQFGKPVTLSCSQTLNHNVMYWYQQKSSQAPKLLFHYYDKDFNNEADTPDNFQSRRPNTSFCFLDIRSPGLGDTAMYLCATPSLNSNQPQHFGDGTRLSIL.

The V gene is TRBV14, the J gene TRBJ2-7; tentative D call: TRBD2 (6 bases). In germline, CDR1 is SGHDN, CDR2 FVKESK. Trimming took 4 bases from V and 4 from J, leaving 8 bases between them. There are 12 residues in the CDR3. In DNA form, the CDR3 reads TGTGCCAGCAGCCGTGCGGGGTACGAGCAGTACTTC. Its translation is CASSRAGYEQYF.

This chain links TRBV30 with TRBJ2-1; 13 positions agree with TRBD2. This CDR3 contains 14 residues. CDR1 is GTSNPN, CDR2 SVGIG, per germline (reference sequence). After removal of 2 bases from V and 15 bases from J, the junction contained 10 bases not matched to a gene. The CDR3 protein is CAWSTGLAGAPVFF. The CDR3 DNA reads as TGTGCCTGGAGTACCGGACTAGCGGGGGCCCCGGTGTTCTTC.

In its sample, this clone was seen a few times. The genes are TRBV7-9 and TRBJ1-2; a possible D gene is TRBD1 (5 bases). CDR3 length: 14 amino acids. The germline V and J ends were trimmed by 1 base and 4 bases, with 10 bases remaining between them. From germline, CDR1 is SEHNR and CDR2 FQNEAQ (reference sequence). The CDR3 nucleotides read TGTGCCAGCAGCTTAGAGGCCCAGGGCTATGGCTACACCTTC. Amino acids: CASSLEAQGYGYTF.

This chain joins TRBV29-1 and TRBJ1-1; D perhaps matches TRBD1 (5 bases). The CDR3 covers 14 residues. Germline V gene data show CDR1 as SQVTM and CDR2 as ANQGSEA. Trimming stripped 7 bases from V and 5 bases from J, with 20 bases between. DNA of the CDR3: TGCAGCGCTCAGAGAGGCAGGGAGGTAACTGAAGCTTTCTTT. Translated, it gives CSAQRGREVTEAFF.

This clone turned up a few times. This chain joins TRBV30 and TRBJ2-3; D not certain. Deletions cut 4 bases from V and 2 bases from J, with 13 bases between. The CDR3 totals 14 residues. Per the germline V gene, CDR1 is GTSNPN and CDR2 is SVGIG (reference sequence). The CDR3 DNA is TGTGCCTGGACCTATATTACCCCCACAGATACGCAGTATTTT. It encodes CAWTYITPTDTQYF.

This sequence joins TRBV7-3 and TRBJ2-2; unclear D gene. CDR1 is SGHTA, CDR2 FQGTGA, per germline. V was shortened by 5 bases and J by 3 bases, with 7 bases between the two germline ends. CDR3 length equals 13 residues. CDR3 residues: CASSEAYTGELFF. The CDR3 DNA is TGTGCCAGCAGCGAGGCTTACACCGGGGAGCTGTTTTTT.

This clone occurred a few times. The chain employs TRBV4-2 and TRBJ1-1, with 10 bases fitting TRBD1. The germline CDR1 and CDR2 sequences are LGHNA and YNFKEQ. Trimming removed 4 bases from V and 5 bases from J; junction bases left unmatched: 4. The CDR3 loop spans 14 amino acids. CDR3 bases: TGTGCCAGCAGCCCTGGGGACAGGGGTACTGAAGCTTTCTTT. Its protein is CASSPGDRGTEAFF.

This clone came up a few times. The chain uses TRBV4-2 and TRBJ1-2, with a tentative D call TRBD1 (6 bases). The CDR3 totals 13 residues. Per the germline V gene, CDR1 is LGHNA and CDR2 is YNFKEQ. V was shortened by 4 bases and J by 4 bases, with 10 bases between the two germline ends. CDR3 in amino acids: CASSLGDTYGYTF. DNA of the CDR3: TGTGCCAGCAGCCTAGGGGACACCTATGGCTACACCTTC.